The sequence of this T cell receptor beta chain was determined in a study of neurological immune-mediated disorders. Study-level findings and limits: Expansion of TCR clones was greatest in HTLV-1-associated myelopathy and smallest in multiple sclerosis, where it fell below that of healthy controls.

In its sample, this clonotype was seen many times. Its antigen is as yet unknown. TCRdb re-called the 5' RACE reads with MiXCR, one entry per CDR3 protein. This table holds nearly 60,000 distinct CDR3 sequences, approximately 3.1% found once. The CDR3 consists of 15 residues. Trimming cost V 4 bases and J 9 bases; bases outside gene matches: 8. From germline, CDR1 is SGHRS and CDR2 YFSETQ. The sequenced sample was PBMCs. The receptor was isolated from a woman in her fifties or sixties with multiple sclerosis. The chain recombines TRBV5-1 with TRBJ1-6, with 9 bases lining up with TRBD1. CDR3 in amino acids: CASSVDRGGGSPLHF. CDR3 sequence (DNA): TGCGCCAGCAGCGTGGACAGGGGAGGAGGTTCACCCCTCCACTTT.